The T cell receptor beta chain described here comes from a study of T cell clones after liver transplantation. Background on the study: TCRbeta sequencing after a pre-transplant mixed lymphocyte reaction identified graft-donor-reactive clones, later tracked in post-transplant blood. As an antigen-independent comparator, third-party-reactive TCRbeta sequences came from pre-transplant mixed lymphocyte reactions. Standard immunosuppression, with no induction, continued until 12-24 months after transplant.

The protocol was immunoSEQ multiplex PCR, while the TCRdb copy is restricted to in-frame clones and leaves out a portion. The data show 65,000 to 70,000 clones, nearly 95% seen once. CD3+CD4+ and CD3+CD8+ cells were FACS-sorted from thawed unstimulated PBMCs. The CDR3 consists of 14 residues. V trimming: 5 bases; J trimming: 5 bases; junction bases outside the gene matches: 8. Germline V CDR1 and CDR2: MNHNS, SASEGT. The rearrangement links TRBV6-1 to TRBJ2-5, with TRBD1 matching 7 bases. The origin of this receptor is a human patient who received a liver transplant. Some T cells may be graft donor cells. The sequenced sample was CD4+ T cells from blood, obtained nearly 26 months after liver transplant. CDR3 nucleotides: TGTGCCAGCAGTCCCCGGACAGGTTGGGAGACCCAGTACTTC. It translates to CASSPRTGWETQYF.